This TCR beta chain was sequenced in a study of shared clonotypes between healthy human individuals. Overall study results and limits: A small donor pool kept down the genetic and exposure-history diversity that was represented.

Splitting of CD4+ cells produced CD45RA+ naive and CD45RA-negative memory subsets. Comment on this clone: Its antigen is not known.

CDR3 size: 14 residues. Deletions cut 5 bases from V and 0 bases from J, with 7 bases between. From germline, CDR1 is MRHNA and CDR2 SNTAGT. Roughly 200 ng DNA, about 30,000 T cell genomes, went into each sorted-subset replicate PCR. Produced via immunoSEQ multiplex PCR; TCRdb's table is partial and in-frame only. The sample has roughly 1,000,000 clones; more than 75% are singletons. The chain uses TRBV6-4 and TRBJ2-2; D remains unclear. Sequenced input: memory CD4+ T cells from PBMCs. Subset specified: CD45RA-negative fraction. The clonotype originates from a man between 18 and 35 years old in good health. Some clones in this sample may be carry-over from other donors' samples. The CDR3 loop reads CASSIATNTGELFF. CDR3 DNA: TGTGCCAGCAGTATAGCTACGAACACCGGGGAGCTGTTTTTT.